Below, 30 T cell receptor beta chains from the same sample are listed, as sequenced in a study of shared clonotypes between healthy human individuals. TCRdb's table, derived via immunoSEQ multiplex PCR, lists solely in-frame clones and lacks some. This sample has hundreds of thousands of clones; under 80% occur once, and the top ten carry about 1.8%. Sequencing was performed on memory CD4+ T cells sorted from blood. The subset: CD45RA-negative fraction. All receptors come from a woman in her twenties or thirties in good health.

The CDR3, as DNA: TGTGCCAGCAGCTTGACGAGACGGACCTCCTACGAGCAGTACTTC. This codes for CASSLTRRTSYEQYF. V usage is TRBV5-6 and J usage is TRBJ2-7, with D uncertain. This CDR3 is 15 amino acids long. Germline V gene sequence: CDR1 SGHDT, CDR2 YYEEEE. V was clipped by 1 base and J by 0 bases, with 11 bases between them.

The chain combines TRBV7-2 with TRBJ2-3, with 11 bases matching TRBD1. The germline CDR1 and CDR2 sequences are SGHTA and FQGNSA. The length of the CDR3 is 16 residues. Trimming at V came to 3 bases and at J to 1 base, leaving 3 bases not matched to a gene. CDR3 in amino acids: CASSFADRGRTDTQYF. The DNA of the CDR3 is TGTGCCAGCAGCTTCGCGGACAGGGGGCGCACAGATACGCAGTATTTT.

This chain links TRBV29-1 with TRBJ2-7; no definite D call. The CDR3 extends over 10 amino acids. From germline, CDR1 is SQVTM and CDR2 ANQGSEA. The germline V and J ends were trimmed by 3 bases and 6 bases, with 6 bases remaining between them. CDR3 sequence (DNA): TGCAGCGTTGATAGAGGCGAGCAGTACTTC. Protein: CSVDRGEQYF.

The chain carries TRBV5-4 and TRBJ2-7, with 7 bases lining up with TRBD2. This CDR3 comprises 14 residues. The germline V gene encodes CDR1 SGHNT and CDR2 YYREEE (reference sequence). The V segment lost 4 bases and the J segment 2 bases; nucleotides outside the gene matches: 6. This CDR3 is CASSQAGRTYEQYF. The CDR3 DNA reads as TGTGCCAGCAGCCAAGCCGGGAGGACCTACGAGCAGTACTTC.

The V and J genes are TRBV4-2 and TRBJ2-7; no clear D gene. This CDR3 comprises 16 residues. Germline values: CDR1 LGHNA, CDR2 YNFKEQ. V lost 0 bases, J lost 6 bases, and 18 bases lay in between. CDR3 bases: TGTGCCAGCAGCCAAGATTTTCGGCAGCGCCGACCCGAGCAGTACTTC. Protein: CASSQDFRQRRPEQYF.

As DNA, the CDR3 is TGTGCCAGCTCACCCCGGGACACACGAGAGACCCAGTACTTC. Protein: CASSPRDTRETQYF. The chain joins TRBV18 to TRBJ2-5; the D gene is possibly TRBD1 (6 bases). Between the trimmed V and J ends, which lost 3 bases and 4 bases, there was a span of 12 bases. The germline gives CDR1 KGHSH, CDR2 LQKENI. The CDR3 contains 14 residues.

The chain links TRBV10-2 to TRBJ2-7; no firm D call. Trimming stripped 5 bases from V and 0 bases from J, with 5 bases between. CDR1 WSHSY and CDR2 SAAADI come from the germline V gene. The CDR3 covers 12 residues. The CDR3 DNA is TGCGCCAGCAGTCTGAGCTCCTACGAGCAGTACTTC. This encodes CASSLSSYEQYF.

The rearrangement uses TRBV7-9 and TRBJ2-1; D gene ambiguous. The germline V gene encodes CDR1 SEHNR and CDR2 FQNEAQ (reference sequence). The CDR3 extends over 14 amino acids. Trimming removed 5 bases from V and 9 bases from J, with 17 bases in between. CDR3 sequence (DNA): TGTGCCAGCAGCCCACCACGATTTTGGGGTGAGCAGTTCTTC. It specifies CASSPPRFWGEQFF. The entire variable domain, with the rest obtained from reference TRBV7-9 and TRBJ2-1, is as follows: DTGVSQNPRHKITKRGQNVTFRCDPISEHNRLYWYRQTLGQGPEFLTYFQNEAQLEKSRLLSDRFSAERPKGSFSTLEIQRTEQGDSAMYLCASSPPRFWGEQFFGPGTRLTVL.

This chain uses TRBV28 with TRBJ2-6, with 9 nucleotides matching TRBD1. The germline gives CDR1 MDHEN, CDR2 SYDVKM. The junction had 9 bases not matched to a gene; V was cut back by 5 bases and J by 4 bases. This CDR3 is built from 17 residues. The CDR3 DNA reads TGTGCCAGCAGTGAACCGGGACAGGGCCTCGGGGCCAACGTCCTGACTTTC. Its protein is CASSEPGQGLGANVLTF.

This chain links TRBV18 with TRBJ2-3; no definite D call. Trimming pared 3 bases from V and 2 bases from J, leaving 18 bases between. Germline-derived CDR1 and CDR2 are KGHSH and LQKENI. The CDR3 totals 17 residues. CDR3 in DNA: TGTGCCAGCTCACCTTGGAATCCGGACGGTTACACAGATACGCAGTATTTT. It encodes CASSPWNPDGYTDTQYF.

Many counts were recorded for this clone. The V call is TRBV7-9, the J call TRBJ2-4; D possibly corresponds to TRBD2 (5 bases). The V gene's germline CDR1 is SEHNR and CDR2 FQNEAQ (reference sequence). The CDR3 is made up of 15 amino acids. V was cut by 3 bases and J by 0 bases, with 9 bases left in between. CDR3 DNA: TGTGCCAGCAGCTTTGCGGGCCAAGCCAAAAACATTCAGTACTTC. Translation: CASSFAGQAKNIQYF.

This chain uses TRBV5-4 with TRBJ2-2; D ambiguous. This CDR3 region has 11 residues. The germline V gene encodes CDR1 SGHNT and CDR2 YYREEE (reference sequence). The germline V and J ends were trimmed by 7 bases and 8 bases, with 9 bases remaining between them. CDR3 sequence reads: CASRSGGELFF. The CDR3 DNA is TGTGCCAGCCGTAGTGGGGGGGAGCTGTTTTTT. Full variable domain (rest looked up from reference TRBV5-4 and TRBJ2-2): ETGVTQSPTHLIKTRGQQVTLRCSSQSGHNTVSWYQQALGQGPQFIFQYYREEENGRGNFPPRFSGLQFPNYSSELNVNALELDDSALYLCASRSGGELFFGEGSRLTVL.

The CDR3 reads CASSVLRSGSYNEQFF. Written as DNA, the CDR3 is TGTGCCAGCAGTGTTTTGAGGTCTGGGTCCTACAATGAGCAGTTCTTC. V is TRBV2 and J is TRBJ2-1; D is unresolved. The germline V gene encodes CDR1 SNHLY and CDR2 FYNNEI. This CDR3 contains 16 residues. V lost 4 bases, J lost 1 base, and 14 bases lay in between. Using reference TRBV2 and TRBJ2-1 for the parts outside the CDR3, the full variable domain is EPEVTQTPSHQVTQMGQEVILRCVPISNHLYFYWYRQILGQKVEFLVSFYNNEISEKSEIFDDQFSVERPDGSNFTLKIRSTKLEDSAMYFCASSVLRSGSYNEQFFGPGTRLTVL.

The genes are TRBV19 and TRBJ1-1; D gene uncertain. V lost 5 bases and J lost 1, with 2 bases in between. Per the germline V gene, CDR1 is LNHDA and CDR2 is SQIVND (reference sequence). This CDR3 is 11 amino acids long. The CDR3: CASSWNTEAFF. The CDR3 DNA reads TGTGCCAGTAGTTGGAACACTGAAGCTTTCTTT. Together with reference TRBV19 and TRBJ1-1, the CDR3 gives the full variable domain: DGGITQSPKYLFRKEGQNVTLSCEQNLNHDAMYWYRQDPGQGLRLIYYSQIVNDFQKGDIAEGYSVSREKKESFPLTVTSAQKNPTAFYLCASSWNTEAFFGQGTRLTVV.

This chain links TRBV30 with TRBJ2-7; D might be TRBD2 (5 bases). This CDR3 spans 14 amino acids. The germline CDR1 and CDR2 sequences are GTSNPN and SVGIG (reference sequence). The germline V and J ends were trimmed by 0 bases and 1 base, with 10 bases remaining between them. DNA for the CDR3: TGTGCCTGGAGTGTACTAGGGTCGTCCTACGAGCAGTACTTC. Its protein is CAWSVLGSSYEQYF.

The rearrangement links TRBV10-3 to TRBJ1-1; weak D call: TRBD1 (5 bases). V lost 0 bases and J lost 1, with 6 bases in between. The CDR3 is 14 amino acids. CDR1 and CDR2 (germline): ENHRY, SYGVKD. The chain's CDR3 is CAISESGQNTEAFF. CDR3 nucleotide sequence: TGTGCCATCAGTGAGTCCGGACAGAACACTGAAGCTTTCTTT.

The chain links TRBV19 to TRBJ2-3; 9 bases map to TRBD2. Germline V gives CDR1 LNHDA, CDR2 SQIVND (reference sequence). The CDR3 is 16 residues long. Trimming at V came to 10 bases and at J to 3 bases, leaving 14 bases not matched to a gene. CDR3 sequence reads: CATAVLASGKTDTQYF. The CDR3, as DNA: TGTGCCACCGCGGTACTGGCTAGCGGGAAGACAGATACGCAGTATTTT.

Comment on this clone: This specimen includes other DNA sequences encoding the same CDR3. This chain uses TRBV18 with TRBJ2-3; 12 bases agree with TRBD2. The germline CDR1 and CDR2 sequences are KGHSH and LQKENI. V lost 0 bases to trimming and J lost 3 bases; unmatched junction nucleotides: 1. The CDR3 has 16 amino acids. CDR3 in amino acids: CASSPPTSGSTDTQYF. The DNA of the CDR3 is TGTGCCAGCTCACCACCGACTAGCGGGAGTACAGATACGCAGTATTTT.

The chain employs TRBV5-1 and TRBJ2-3; possibly TRBD2 for D (8 bases). Trimming took off 8 bases at V and 8 bases at J, with 21 bases between the two ends. This CDR3 is 14 amino acids long. Germline values: CDR1 SGHRS, CDR2 YFSETQ. The DNA of the CDR3 is TGCGCCAGTACCACCGGGACAGCGGGGGTTACGCAGTATTTT. Encoded protein: CASTTGTAGVTQYF.

This chain connects TRBV28 to TRBJ1-1; D is ambiguous. Germline CDR1 reads MDHEN; CDR2 reads SYDVKM. The V gene lost 4 bases and the J gene lost 1 base, with 13 bases spanning the gap. The CDR3 totals 15 residues. This CDR3 reads CASSSALGKNTEAFF. For the CDR3, the DNA is TGTGCCAGCAGTTCCGCCCTCGGGAAGAACACTGAAGCTTTCTTT.

The chain links TRBV28 to TRBJ1-4; TRBD1 aligns across 7 bases. Germline lookup yields CDR1 MDHEN and CDR2 SYDVKM. This CDR3 contains 17 residues. The J segment lost 3 bases and the V segment lost 5 bases, leaving 12 bases of the junction unmatched. The chain's CDR3 is CASSPPGPGTANEKLFF. The CDR3 DNA reads as TGTGCCAGCAGTCCCCCTGGTCCCGGGACAGCTAATGAAAAACTGTTTTTT.

The CDR3 DNA reads as TGTGCCAGCAGTCGACGAAGGACGGACTACGAGCAGTACTTC. Amino acid sequence: CASSRRRTDYEQYF. The rearrangement links TRBV6-5 to TRBJ2-7; no clear D. The CDR3 runs 14 residues. The V end was cut by 5 bases, the J end by 3 bases, with 14 bases between. Germline V CDR1 and CDR2: MNHEY, SVGAGI.

The table lists this clone with many counts. The gene calls are TRBV5-5 and TRBJ2-1; weak D call: TRBD2 (5 bases). The CDR3 length is 14 residues. The V end lost 2 bases, the J end lost 8 bases, and 14 bases lay between the germline ends. CDR1 is SGHKS, CDR2 YYEKEE, per germline (reference sequence). The CDR3 region is CASSLGSMEHEQFF. The CDR3 DNA reads as TGTGCCAGCAGCTTAGGGAGCATGGAGCATGAGCAGTTCTTC.

This clone has only a few counts. The chain employs TRBV5-1 and TRBJ2-3; D might be TRBD1 (6 bases). V was shortened by 4 bases and J by 0 bases, with 12 bases between the two germline ends. The CDR3 spans 15 residues. Per the germline V gene, CDR1 is SGHRS and CDR2 is YFSETQ. The CDR3 DNA follows: TGCGCCAGCAGCGCGGACAGCACTAGCACAGATACGCAGTATTTT. It is translated as CASSADSTSTDTQYF. The whole variable domain, remainder taken from reference TRBV5-1 and TRBJ2-3, is KAGVTQTPRYLIKTRGQQVTLSCSPISGHRSVSWYQQTPGQGLQFLFEYFSETQRNKGNFPGRFSGRQFSNSRSEMNVSTLELGDSALYLCASSADSTSTDTQYFGPGTRLTVL.

V is TRBV19 and J is TRBJ1-3, with D maybe TRBD1 (6 bases). This CDR3 has 14 amino acids. Germline V gives CDR1 LNHDA, CDR2 SQIVND (reference sequence). Trimming took 7 bases from V and 1 from J, leaving 11 bases between them. CDR3 loop: CASITQGSGNTIYF. CDR3 sequence (DNA): TGTGCCAGTATTACTCAGGGGTCTGGAAACACCATATATTTT.

The rearrangement uses TRBV7-2 and TRBJ2-7; the match to TRBD2 covers 13 bases. Germline CDR1 is SGHTA and CDR2 is FQGNSA. The CDR3 has 15 amino acids. J lost 4 bases, V lost 6 bases, and 6 bases had no gene match. In nucleotides, the CDR3 is TGTGCCAGCAGTATGACTAGCGGGAGGCAATACGAGCAGTACTTC. It is translated as CASSMTSGRQYEQYF.

The chain uses TRBV7-9 and TRBJ2-3; 9 positions agree with TRBD2. V lost 3 bases and J lost 3; bases outside the gene matches: 10. Germline CDR1 SEHNR, CDR2 FQNEAQ (reference sequence). The CDR3 spans 17 residues. CDR3 DNA sequence: TGTGCCAGCAGCTTTAGCGGGAGTGGGGGTAAAACAGATACGCAGTATTTT. The encoded protein is CASSFSGSGGKTDTQYF. The variable domain in full, with the rest retrieved from reference TRBV7-9 and TRBJ2-3, is DTGVSQNPRHKITKRGQNVTFRCDPISEHNRLYWYRQTLGQGPEFLTYFQNEAQLEKSRLLSDRFSAERPKGSFSTLEIQRTEQGDSAMYLCASSFSGSGGKTDTQYFGPGTRLTVL.

This clone was counted only a few times. V and J are TRBV30 and TRBJ1-6, with 8 nucleotides matching TRBD1. V shed 2 bases and J 5 bases; nucleotides not matched to a gene: 2. The germline V gene has CDR1 GTSNPN and CDR2 SVGIG (reference sequence). The CDR3 contains 14 residues. This CDR3 is CAWSPDRDNSPLHF. The CDR3 DNA sequence: TGTGCCTGGAGTCCGGACAGGGATAATTCACCCCTCCACTTT.

V usage is TRBV18 and J usage is TRBJ2-7; no clear D. Germline V gene data show CDR1 as KGHSH and CDR2 as LQKENI. The CDR3 has 11 amino acids. The V gene lost 5 bases and the J gene lost 2 bases, with 4 bases spanning the gap. CDR3 loop: CASSSPYEQYF. The CDR3 nucleotides are TGTGCCAGCTCATCGCCCTACGAGCAGTACTTC.

This clone was seen once. V and J are TRBV30 and TRBJ2-7; D remains unclear. The germline V gene encodes CDR1 GTSNPN and CDR2 SVGIG (reference sequence). The length of the CDR3 is 13 residues. V was trimmed by 0 bases and J by 2 bases, leaving 8 bases between them. The CDR3, as DNA: TGTGCCTGGAGTGTAGGGTCAGCCTACGAGCAGTACTTC. Translation: CAWSVGSAYEQYF.